The clone carrying this TCR beta chain was detected ten times or more. Its target is not known. From genomic DNA, TCR beta CDR3 was amplified by two-round multiplex PCR. With primers specific to each TRBV and TRBJ gene, the first-round PCR was performed. TCRdb itself ran the multiplex PCR reads through MiXCR, one entry per CDR3 protein. The top ten hold 16% of the sample, which has around 28,000 distinct CDR3 sequences, around 48% seen once. The data are from a study of prognosis after radiotherapy for stage I lung cancer. The overall study: Adenocarcinoma occurred in roughly 11 patients and squamous cell carcinoma in 6 or 7. General study findings and limits: The number of unique TCR clones went down after stereotactic body radiation therapy, with a median of roughly 9,300 versus 7,200.

A draw of around 6 milliliters of peripheral blood took place at each of two time points. The CDR3 runs to 14 residues. Trimming removed 5 bases from V and 1 base from J; junction bases left unmatched: 5. The germline V gene encodes CDR1 DFQATT and CDR2 SNEGSKA (reference sequence). The rearrangement joins TRBV20-1 to TRBJ2-3, with 8 bases matching TRBD2. The receptor's source is a donor aged 50 or older with non-small cell lung cancer. The sample here was PBMCs, taken before or after stereotactic body radiation therapy (not recorded which). CDR3 sequence (DNA): TGCAGTGCTTTGGGGACTAGTCGCACAGATACGCAGTATTTT. This sequence encodes CSALGTSRTDTQYF.